This T cell receptor (beta chain) was captured in a study of blood T cells in healthy people across ages. Study information: The capture of about one barcoded beta molecule per two T cells was achieved by template switching. General study points: Long-lived donors had more naive CD4+ cells and higher diversity than aged donors.

The total RNA that was extracted per sample amounted to at least 5.5 micrograms. Sample-barcoded 5' priming and a J-beta primer mix drove a second PCR of about 7 to 12 cycles. Every cDNA molecule bore a tag from a template-switch adaptor containing 12 random nucleotides. TCRdb recomputed calls from the 5' RACE reads with MiXCR, one row per CDR3 protein. The sample lists some 1.5 million distinct CDR3 sequences; 28% were seen once. The CDR3 length is 15 residues. CDR1 SGHTA and CDR2 FQGNSA come from the germline V gene. J gave up 4 bases and V 2 bases, and 8 bases lay outside the gene matches. As to this clonotype: Antigen specificity is unknown.

The source material was blood. This chain joins TRBV7-2 and TRBJ2-7; 7 nucleotides agree with TRBD1. The source of this sequence is a woman in her 30s in good health. This CDR3 is CASSLWSGGKYEQYF. The CDR3, as DNA: TGTGCCAGCAGCTTATGGTCAGGGGGAAAATACGAGCAGTACTTC. Full variable domain (missing parts from reference TRBV7-2 and TRBJ2-7): GAGVSQSPSNKVTEKGKDVELRCDPISGHTALYWYRQSLGQGLEFLIYFQGNSAPDKSGLPSDRFSAERTGGSVSTLTIQRTQQEDSAVYLCASSLWSGGKYEQYFGPGTRLTVT.